These 6 T cell receptor beta chains originate from one sample sequenced in a study of CD8 T cells in Susac syndrome. An input of about 0.5 to 1 ug of RNA was subjected to reverse transcription using random hexamers. One entry per CDR3 protein results from TCRdb running MiXCR on the immunoSEQ multiplex PCR reads. The top ten clones hold more than 0.11% of a sample with 150,000 to 200,000 distinct CDR3 sequences, about 94% of them seen once. Sequenced material: CD4+ T cells from PBMCs. The source of these receptors is a human donor in good health.

The chain recombines TRBV5-8 with TRBJ2-1; maybe TRBD2 (7 bases). The CDR3 has 16 amino acids. The germline CDR1 and CDR2 sequences are SGHTS and YDEGEE. V lost 4 bases and J lost 7, with 21 bases in between. CDR3 DNA: TGTGCCAGCAGCCTCGGGGGGCCGGACGTTAGGAATGAGCAGTTCTTC. Protein: CASSLGGPDVRNEQFF.

The rearrangement uses TRBV2 and TRBJ1-2; D is undetermined. The CDR3 runs to 14 residues. Germline values: CDR1 SNHLY, CDR2 FYNNEI. Trimming took off 7 bases at V and 3 bases at J, with 15 bases between the two ends. The CDR3 sequence: CASIEDSVYYGYTF. The CDR3 DNA reads as TGTGCCAGCATCGAGGATTCAGTTTACTATGGCTACACCTTC.

The genes are TRBV18 and TRBJ2-7; perhaps TRBD1 as D (7 bases). In germline, CDR1 is KGHSH, CDR2 LQKENI. The CDR3 is 15 amino acids. Trimming stripped 3 bases from V and 6 bases from J, with 18 bases between. The CDR3: CASSPSGQTAGEQYF. Here the CDR3 DNA reads TGTGCCAGCTCACCCTCGGGACAGACAGCGGGCGAGCAGTACTTC.

CDR3 bases: TGTGCCAGCTCACTAGCGGGGTACGAGGGAGATACGCAGTATTTT. Its protein product is CASSLAGYEGDTQYF. The gene calls are TRBV18 and TRBJ2-3; 8 bases agree with TRBD2. This CDR3 region has 15 residues. Germline V CDR1 and CDR2: KGHSH, LQKENI. Trimming at V came to 4 bases and at J to 5 bases, leaving 8 bases not matched to a gene.

The V and J genes are TRBV5-4 and TRBJ2-1; 7 bases are shared with TRBD1. Germline-derived CDR1 and CDR2 are SGHNT and YYREEE (reference sequence). The CDR3 spans 15 residues. Unmatched junction bases numbered 4, after V lost 0 bases and J lost 4 bases. CDR3 residues: CASSLAKTGYNEQFF. In nucleotides, the CDR3 is TGTGCCAGCAGCTTGGCAAAGACAGGGTACAATGAGCAGTTCTTC.

The chain joins TRBV20-1 to TRBJ1-2, with 12 bases lining up with TRBD1. CDR1 is DFQATT, CDR2 SNEGSKA, per germline (reference sequence). V was pared by 6 bases and J by 0 bases, with 8 bases of the junction left unmatched. The CDR3 totals 16 residues. This chain's CDR3 is CSARRDRGRANYGYTF. DNA of the CDR3: TGCAGTGCCCGTCGGGACAGGGGGCGAGCTAACTATGGCTACACCTTC.